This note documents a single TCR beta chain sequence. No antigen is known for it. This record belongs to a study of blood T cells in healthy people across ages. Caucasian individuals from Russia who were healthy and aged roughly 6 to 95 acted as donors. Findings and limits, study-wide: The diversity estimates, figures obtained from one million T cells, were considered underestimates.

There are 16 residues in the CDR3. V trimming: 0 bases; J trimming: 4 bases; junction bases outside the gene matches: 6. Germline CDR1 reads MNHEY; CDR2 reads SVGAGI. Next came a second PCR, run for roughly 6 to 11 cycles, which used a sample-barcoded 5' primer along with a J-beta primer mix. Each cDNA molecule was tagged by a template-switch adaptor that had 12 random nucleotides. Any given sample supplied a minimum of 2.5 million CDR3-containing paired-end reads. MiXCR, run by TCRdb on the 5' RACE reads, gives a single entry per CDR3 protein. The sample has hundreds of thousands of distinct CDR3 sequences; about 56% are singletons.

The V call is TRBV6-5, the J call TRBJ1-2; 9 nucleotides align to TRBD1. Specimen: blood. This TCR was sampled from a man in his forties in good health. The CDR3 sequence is CASSYSTGTGIYGYTF. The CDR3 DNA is TGTGCCAGCAGTTACTCGACAGGGACAGGGATCTATGGCTACACCTTC.